This is a list of T cell receptor beta chains from one sample in a study of identical twins. TCRdb independently ran MiXCR on the 5' RACE reads; one entry per CDR3 protein. The sample includes 1,800,000 or so distinct CDR3 sequences, around 29% of them seen just once. Sequenced sample: cord blood. These receptors came from a newborn girl in good health. Both conserved end residues are part of each CDR3. The D gene is left open where the match is weak. For some rows the clone size is stated as once, few or many, or as a class when expanded; others skip it.

v_gene	abundance	d_gene	j_gene	CDR3nt	CDR3aa
TRBV29-1	many	TRBD2	TRBJ2-3	TGCAGCGTAGCGGGAGGAGCGGCAGATACGCAGTATTTT	CSVAGGAADTQYF
TRBV5-5	NA	NA	TRBJ1-1	TGTGCCAGCAGCTTGGGGGTGGGGTTGGGGACTGAAGCTTTCTTT	CASSLGVGLGTEAFF
TRBV21-1	once	NA	TRBJ1-2	TGTGCCAGCAGCAAACCCTTACAACTAAATTCTAACTATGGCTACACCTTC	CASSKPLQLNSNYGYTF
TRBV7-6	NA	TRBD1	TRBJ2-7	TGTGCCAGCAGCTTAGGTATTAAGGGGGCGACGTACGAGCAGTACTTC	CASSLGIKGATYEQYF
TRBV5-1	NA	NA	TRBJ2-7	TGCGCCAGCAGCGGAAGGGACCGGAACTACAATGAGCAGTACTTC	CASSGRDRNYNEQYF
TRBV12-3/TRBV12-4	few	NA	TRBJ1-1	TGTGCCAGCAGTTTTCCGGGACTGATGAACACTGAAGCTTTCTTT	CASSFPGLMNTEAFF
TRBV7-2	NA	NA	TRBJ1-1	TGTGCCAGCAGCTTAGTATTAGATGAAGCTTTCTTT	CASSLVLDEAFF
TRBV4-1	few	TRBD2	TRBJ2-1	TGCGCCAGTGCCCGGGGGGAGTCCTACAATGAGCAGTTCTTC	CASARGESYNEQFF
TRBV12-5	few	TRBD2	TRBJ2-3	TGTGCTAGTGGTTTGAGCGGGGTGAGCACAGATACGCAGTATTTT	CASGLSGVSTDTQYF
TRBV20-1	NA	NA	TRBJ2-3	TGCAGTGGTGCGGCAACAGATACGCAGTATTTT	CSGAATDTQYF
TRBV5-1	few	TRBD2	TRBJ2-3	TGCGCCAGCAGCAAAGCGGGAGAGGCGTGGGATACGCAGTATTTT	CASSKAGEAWDTQYF
TRBV7-2	NA	NA	TRBJ2-7	TGTGCCAGCAGCTTAACGCCGGACCGGAGACTTTACGAGCAGTACTTC	CASSLTPDRRLYEQYF
TRBV4-1	NA	NA	TRBJ1-2	TGCGCCAGCAGCCAAAACCCCGACCTGGGATATGGCTACACCTTC	CASSQNPDLGYGYTF
TRBV20-1	NA	NA	TRBJ1-2	TGCAGTGCTCGGGACACCTACCTCTATGGCTACACCTTC	CSARDTYLYGYTF
TRBV27	NA	NA	TRBJ2-1	TGTGCCAGCAGTTTAGGGACCAGGGGAATGAATGAGCAGTTCTTC	CASSLGTRGMNEQFF
TRBV2	few	TRBD2	TRBJ2-3	TGTGCCAGCAAAAGCGGGGGGGCTAGCACAGATACGCAGTATTTT	CASKSGGASTDTQYF
TRBV6-1	few	NA	TRBJ1-4	TGTGCCAGCAGTGAGCGACAGAGTGAAAAACTGTTTTTT	CASSERQSEKLFF
TRBV28	few	NA	TRBJ2-4	TGTGCCAGCAGTTCCCAACCAGGAAACATTCAGTACTTC	CASSSQPGNIQYF
TRBV27	NA	NA	TRBJ2-3	TGTGCCAGCAGTTTATTTCGGCCCGTGGACAGCACAGATACGCAGTATTTT	CASSLFRPVDSTDTQYF
TRBV4-2	NA	NA	TRBJ1-1	TGTGCCAGCAGCCAAGATTGGGGCAGGGTAGGAACTGAAGCTTTCTTT	CASSQDWGRVGTEAFF
TRBV27	NA	TRBD2	TRBJ2-3	TGTGCCAGCAGCGCCTTCGTGCGGGGGGGCGGAGATACGCAGTATTTT	CASSAFVRGGGDTQYF
TRBV29-1	NA	TRBD1	TRBJ2-1	TGCAGCGCTGTTCCGGGACAGGGCAATGAGCAGTTCTTC	CSAVPGQGNEQFF
TRBV27	NA	TRBD2	TRBJ2-7	TGTGCCAGCAGTCTGGGGACTAGTCCCCTGGAGCAGTACTTC	CASSLGTSPLEQYF
TRBV3-1	NA	TRBD2	TRBJ2-7	TGTGCCAGCACCTTAGCGGGGGCGCGTGAGCAGTACTTC	CASTLAGAREQYF
TRBV12-3/TRBV12-4	NA	TRBD2	TRBJ2-1	TGTGCCAGCAGTTTGCTTTCGACTAGCGAGACGCGCAATGAGCAGTTCTTC	CASSLLSTSETRNEQFF
TRBV6-5	NA	NA	TRBJ1-4	TGTGCCGGCTCGCGGCAGGGGACTGAAAAACTGTTTTTT	CAGSRQGTEKLFF
TRBV12-3/TRBV12-4	NA	TRBD1	TRBJ1-2	TGTGCCAGCAGGCGGGACAGGGAGGGGGGTAACTATGGCTACACCTTC	CASRRDREGGNYGYTF
TRBV5-6	NA	TRBD2	TRBJ2-3	TGTGCCAGCAGCTTGAGGATTAGGACTAGCGGGGCTGGGACGCAGTATTTT	CASSLRIRTSGAGTQYF
TRBV4-2	few	NA	TRBJ2-1	TGTGCCAGCAGCCAAGATTCGGGATACAATGAGCAGTTCTTC	CASSQDSGYNEQFF
TRBV24-1	NA	NA	TRBJ1-2	TGTGCCACCAGTGAGGCCCGCGGGCCCCACTATGGCTACACCTTC	CATSEARGPHYGYTF
TRBV7-2	many	TRBD1	TRBJ1-2	TGTGCCAGCAGCTGGACAGGGTTTGGCTACACCTTC	CASSWTGFGYTF
TRBV20-1	NA	NA	TRBJ2-7	TGCAGTGCCTACCTTGGGAGAGCCTACGAGCAGTACTTC	CSAYLGRAYEQYF
TRBV7-2	NA	NA	TRBJ1-6	TGTGCCAGCAGCTTACGACAGGCCGCAGGATCACCCCTCCACTTT	CASSLRQAAGSPLHF
TRBV6-2/TRBV6-3	NA	NA	TRBJ2-7	TGTGCCAGCAGGGGACTGGACTCACCCTACGAGCAGTACTTC	CASRGLDSPYEQYF
TRBV24-1	NA	TRBD1	TRBJ1-4	TGTGCCACCAGTGCGACAGGGGGAAATGAAAAACTGTTTTTT	CATSATGGNEKLFF
TRBV12-3/TRBV12-4	many	NA	TRBJ2-7	TGTGCCAGCAGTTACCCGGGACCCTCCTACGAGCAGTACTTC	CASSYPGPSYEQYF
TRBV29-1	NA	NA	TRBJ2-7	TGCAGCGTTGGTAGGGAGTACGAGCAGTACTTC	CSVGREYEQYF